This T cell receptor beta chain emerged from a study of Graves' ophthalmopathy and Graves' hyperthyroidism. This clonotype came up many times. Its matching antigen is unknown. Germline V gene data show CDR1 as DFQATT and CDR2 as SNEGSKA (reference sequence). The CDR3 loop spans 12 amino acids. Trimming removed 5 bases at V and 3 bases at J, with 10 bases between. Points from the study as a whole: Ophthalmopathy cases were distinguished from stable hyperthyroidism by a 13-signature model, reaching around 88% sensitivity and approximately 83% specificity.

Amplification of TCR beta CDR3 regions used RNA transcripts. First-round RT-PCR used HTBI primers; second-round multiplex PCR followed. TCRdb processed the multiplex PCR reads anew with MiXCR; each CDR3 protein has one entry. The sample includes roughly 610,000 distinct CDR3 sequences, 20% to 25% of them seen just once. Enrollment excluded any patients with other autoimmune diseases, uncontrolled infections, pregnancy or lactation. Serum thyroxine and TRAb, along with clinical symptoms, thyroid ultrasound and orbital computed tomography, were what diagnosis relied on. The chain links TRBV20-1 to TRBJ1-1; a possible D gene is TRBD1 (5 bases). The clonotype comes from a woman under 30 with stable Graves' hyperthyroidism. Some clones in this sample may be carry-over from other donors' samples. The sample was peripheral blood. CDR3 in amino acids: CSAGATHTEAFF. Here the CDR3 DNA reads TGCAGTGCTGGGGCTACGCACACTGAAGCTTTCTTT.